This T cell receptor (beta chain) was recorded in a study of T cell repertoires in cytomegalovirus infection. This clonotype came up a few times. Its specificity is not known. TCRdb ran MiXCR on the reads and lists one entry per CDR3 protein. The table lists approximately 590,000 distinct CDR3 sequences, 40% of them singletons. Sequences were derived from cultured PBMCs, sampled from culture after CMV antigen stimulation. The clonotype originates from a human donor in good health (CMV status not recorded). Some clones in this sample may be carry-over from other donors' samples.

The CDR3 DNA reads as TGTGCCAGCAGCTTAGCAGGCCGGGGGAAGAAAGAGCAGTACTTC. It is translated as CASSLAGRGKKEQYF. This rearrangement joins TRBV11-2 to TRBJ2-7, with a possible D match to TRBD2 (6 bases). V lost 1 base and J 7 bases, leaving 17 bases between the germline ends. Germline lookup yields CDR1 SGHAT and CDR2 FQNNGV. The CDR3 extends over 15 amino acids. Variable domain in full (rest from reference TRBV11-2 and TRBJ2-7): EAGVAQSPRYKIIEKRQSVAFWCNPISGHATLYWYQQILGQGPKLLIQFQNNGVVDDSQLPKDRFSAERLKGVDSTLKIQPAKLEDSAVYLCASSLAGRGKKEQYFGPGTRLTVT.